This T cell receptor beta chain comes out of a study of blood T cell repertoires in COVID-19. Clones were read by immunoSEQ multiplex PCR, and TCRdb kept only the in-frame ones, dropping some. The sample shows about 250,000 clones, about 86% of them seen only once. Germline V gives CDR1 LGHNT, CDR2 FRNRAP. The V end was cut by 1 base, the J end by 2 bases, with 24 bases between. The CDR3 is 19 residues long. Sequencing was performed on peripheral blood. This receptor was identified in a man in his forties with active or convalescent COVID-19. The V call is TRBV12-5, the J call TRBJ2-7; TRBD1 is a possible D gene (8 bases). The CDR3 coding sequence is TGTGCTAGTGGTTTGGGTTCCCAGGGGGCGGGGGCCCCTACCTACGAGCAGTACTTC. Residues: CASGLGSQGAGAPTYEQYF.